This entry describes one T cell receptor beta chain. This specimen comes from a study of blood T cells in healthy people across ages. The CDR3 has 15 amino acids. Germline V CDR1 and CDR2: GTSNPN, SVGIG (reference sequence). Between the trimmed V and J ends, which lost 0 bases and 0 bases, there was a span of 12 bases. It was with a sample-barcoded 5' primer and a J-beta primer mix that a second PCR of roughly 6 to 12 cycles was run. TCRdb reprocessed the 5' RACE reads with MiXCR, giving one entry per CDR3 protein. The table has around 1,500,000 distinct CDR3 sequences, roughly 45% seen once. Specimen: blood. The sequence was obtained from a woman aged 18 to 35 in good health. The chain carries TRBV30 and TRBJ2-7; a possible D gene is TRBD1 (5 bases). The CDR3 is CAWSVPGPSSYEQYF. Here the CDR3 DNA reads TGTGCCTGGAGTGTACCAGGGCCGAGCTCCTACGAGCAGTACTTC.